Below, 21 T cell receptor beta chains from the same sample are listed, as sequenced in a study of OX40 agonist ivuxolimab in advanced cancers. The data were produced by immunoSEQ multiplex PCR, yet TCRdb's version contains in-frame clones alone and is incomplete. The sample consists of around 44,000 clones, around 85% of them appearing once. Sequencing was performed on CD4+ or CD8+ T cells sorted from blood, taken in a trial of the OX40 agonist ivuxolimab. All receptors derive from an adult with an advanced solid tumor such as melanoma, head and neck, liver or kidney cancer.

The rearrangement joins TRBV5-8 to TRBJ1-6; D ambiguous. V lost 2 bases and J lost 10, with 10 bases in between. Germline CDR1 reads SGHTS; CDR2 reads YDEGEE. This CDR3 is 13 amino acids long. CDR3 nucleotides: TGTGCCAGCAGCTTTACATCAGGATCACCCCTCCACTTT. Protein: CASSFTSGSPLHF.

The chain combines TRBV19 with TRBJ2-5, with TRBD2 matching 14 bases. The trim removed 4 bases at V and 4 bases at J, leaving 8 bases unmatched. The CDR3 spans 17 residues. Germline CDR1 reads LNHDA; CDR2 reads SQIVND (reference sequence). CDR3 sequence reads: CASSKRGGTSGGETQYF. The CDR3 DNA reads as TGTGCCAGTAGTAAGCGCGGCGGGACTAGCGGGGGAGAGACCCAGTACTTC. Combining the CDR3 with reference TRBV19 and TRBJ2-5 gives the whole variable domain DGGITQSPKYLFRKEGQNVTLSCEQNLNHDAMYWYRQDPGQGLRLIYYSQIVNDFQKGDIAEGYSVSREKKESFPLTVTSAQKNPTAFYLCASSKRGGTSGGETQYFGPGTRLLVL.

The V and J genes are TRBV6-1 and TRBJ2-7; TRBD1 matches 8 bases. CDR1 and CDR2 (germline): MNHNS, SASEGT. CDR3 length: 15 residues. V was pared by 6 bases and J by 2 bases, with 9 bases of the junction left unmatched. CDR3 sequence: CASRDGTGGTYEQYF. The CDR3 nucleotides are TGTGCCAGCAGAGACGGGACAGGAGGAACCTACGAGCAGTACTTC.

The CDR3 region is CAISESTGNSNQPQHF. The CDR3 region has the DNA TGTGCCATCAGTGAGTCGACAGGAAATAGCAATCAGCCCCAGCATTTT. V is TRBV10-3 and J is TRBJ1-5; D might be TRBD1 (6 bases). This CDR3 comprises 16 residues. V was shortened by 0 bases and J by 0 bases, with 9 bases between the two germline ends. Per the germline V gene, CDR1 is ENHRY and CDR2 is SYGVKD.

V gene TRBV30 combines with J gene TRBJ2-7; D tentatively reads TRBD1 or TRBD2 (5 bases each). There are 12 residues in the CDR3. Germline values: CDR1 GTSNPN, CDR2 SVGIG (reference sequence). Trimming pared 3 bases from V and 3 bases from J, leaving 9 bases between. The CDR3 spells CAWSRDHYEQYF. CDR3 in DNA: TGTGCCTGGAGCCGGGACCACTACGAGCAGTACTTC.

V gene TRBV6-6 combines with J gene TRBJ2-5, with D uncertain. The CDR3 totals 14 residues. Trimming took off 6 bases at V and 1 base at J, with 12 bases between the two ends. Per germline, CDR1 MNHNY and CDR2 SVGAGI (reference sequence). CDR3 sequence: CASRHPASQETQYF. CDR3 nucleotide sequence: TGTGCCAGCAGGCACCCCGCTAGCCAAGAGACCCAGTACTTC.

The rearrangement uses TRBV2 and TRBJ1-2; TRBD1 matches 10 bases. Germline values: CDR1 SNHLY, CDR2 FYNNEI. J was trimmed by 8 bases and V by 5 bases; bases with no gene match: 5. This CDR3 contains 13 residues. The CDR3 nucleotides are TGTGCCAGCAGTCGACAGGGGGCTGAAGGCTACACCTTC. Translation: CASSRQGAEGYTF.

This chain uses TRBV7-2 with TRBJ2-1; 8 bases fit TRBD2. CDR3 length: 16 amino acids. The germline gives CDR1 SGHTA, CDR2 FQGNSA. The ends lost 1 base at V and 3 bases at J; junction bases unmatched: 5. CDR3 coding DNA: TGTGCCAGCAGCTTAGTAGCGGGAATATACTACAATGAGCAGTTCTTC. This translates into CASSLVAGIYYNEQFF.

This clone has just one count. V is TRBV5-1 and J is TRBJ1-4; TRBD1 aligns across 7 bases. This CDR3 is built from 16 residues. Germline-derived CDR1 and CDR2 are SGHRS and YFSETQ. V lost 4 bases and J lost 5; bases outside the gene matches: 11. CDR3 loop: CASSQSTAGGNEKLFF. The CDR3 DNA reads TGCGCCAGCAGCCAATCTACCGCAGGGGGAAATGAAAAACTGTTTTTT.

The chain combines TRBV6-5 with TRBJ2-2; 11 bases match TRBD2. Germline CDR1 and CDR2: MNHEY and SVGAGI. CDR3 length equals 15 residues. V lost 6 bases to trimming and J lost 1 base; unmatched junction nucleotides: 1. The CDR3, as DNA: TGTGCCAGCAGAGGACTAGCGGGGAACACCGGGGAGCTGTTTTTT. Its protein is CASRGLAGNTGELFF.

The genes are TRBV6-5 and TRBJ1-3, with no clear D. The CDR3 is made up of 15 amino acids. Germline values: CDR1 MNHEY, CDR2 SVGAGI. The V end lost 7 bases, the J end lost 6 bases, and 19 bases lay between the germline ends. The CDR3: CASTRFGGSSNTIYF. Written as DNA, the CDR3 is TGTGCCAGCACCCGCTTCGGAGGGTCGTCAAACACCATATATTTT.

The chain joins TRBV4-2 to TRBJ2-7; no definite D call. Trimming removed 1 base at V and 6 bases at J, with 4 bases between. The CDR3 consists of 11 residues. The germline CDR1 and CDR2 sequences are LGHNA and YNFKEQ. CDR3 loop: CASSQGVEQYF. CDR3 DNA: TGTGCCAGCAGCCAAGGAGTCGAGCAGTACTTC.

This clone has a single count. The chain is built from TRBV6-5 and TRBJ2-7; TRBD2 is a possible D gene (7 bases). This CDR3 comprises 12 residues. The V and J ends lost 10 bases and 3 bases respectively, with 13 bases between them. Germline V CDR1 and CDR2: MNHEY, SVGAGI. The CDR3 protein is CATGEGGYEQYF. The CDR3 region has the DNA TGTGCCACCGGGGAGGGGGGCTACGAGCAGTACTTC.

The rearrangement uses TRBV4-3 and TRBJ1-1; no definite D call. Germline CDR1 LGHNA, CDR2 YSLEER. The CDR3 sequence is 18 residues long. The ends were cut back, 3 bases at V and 0 bases at J, with 20 bases in the middle. The CDR3 is CASSHPPGAAVMNTEAFF. The DNA of the CDR3 is TGCGCCAGCAGCCATCCTCCCGGAGCAGCTGTCATGAACACTGAAGCTTTCTTT.

The chain uses TRBV14 and TRBJ2-2, with TRBD2 matching over 7 bases. Germline lookup yields CDR1 SGHDN and CDR2 FVKESK. The CDR3 contains 15 residues. After removal of 4 bases from V and 4 bases from J, the junction contained 6 bases not matched to a gene. The CDR3 spells CASSPGRLGTGELFF. The CDR3 nucleotides read TGTGCCAGCAGCCCCGGGAGGCTCGGCACCGGGGAGCTGTTTTTT.

The chain carries TRBV10-3 and TRBJ2-7, with TRBD1 identical over 8 bases. This CDR3 is 16 amino acids long. Per germline, CDR1 ENHRY and CDR2 SYGVKD. V lost 8 bases to trimming and J lost 5 bases; unmatched junction nucleotides: 17. In nucleotides, the CDR3 is TGTGCCATCGGTCCGGGACAGGCCTTTCTGACCCACGAGCAGTACTTC. As protein: CAIGPGQAFLTHEQYF.

The V call is TRBV10-3, the J call TRBJ1-2; a possible D gene is TRBD1 (5 bases). V dropped 0 bases and J dropped 4 bases, with 9 bases sitting between them. The germline CDR1 and CDR2 sequences are ENHRY and SYGVKD. CDR3 length equals 14 residues. The CDR3, as DNA: TGTGCCATCAGTGAGTCCGGGGCCCCCTATGGCTACACCTTC. Its protein is CAISESGAPYGYTF.

V usage is TRBV5-1 and J usage is TRBJ1-5; TRBD1 aligns across 10 bases. This CDR3 region has 16 residues. Per the germline V gene, CDR1 is SGHRS and CDR2 is YFSETQ. V was pared by 0 bases and J by 5 bases, with 5 bases of the junction left unmatched. The DNA of the CDR3 is TGCGCCAGCAGCTTGGGGGGGACAGGGGCACATCAGCCCCAGCATTTT. Its translation: CASSLGGTGAHQPQHF.

This chain links TRBV5-1 with TRBJ1-6, with a weak D call TRBD1 (5 bases). Germline CDR1 is SGHRS and CDR2 is YFSETQ. CDR3 size: 13 residues. Trimming took 0 bases from V and 10 from J, leaving 8 bases between them. CDR3 in amino acids: CASSLAGRSPLHF. The CDR3 coding sequence is TGCGCCAGCAGCTTGGCAGGGCGGTCACCCCTCCACTTT.

The chain uses TRBV28 and TRBJ2-4, with D perhaps being TRBD1 or TRBD2 (6 bases each). The CDR3 totals 15 residues. CDR1 MDHEN and CDR2 SYDVKM come from the germline V gene. V lost 6 bases and J lost 0, with 12 bases in between. CDR3: CASSAGHLAKNIQYF. CDR3 bases: TGTGCCAGCAGCGCGGGACACCTAGCCAAAAACATTCAGTACTTC. The variable domain in full, with the rest retrieved from reference TRBV28 and TRBJ2-4, is DVKVTQSSRYLVKRTGEKVFLECVQDMDHENMFWYRQDPGLGLRLIYFSYDVKMKEKGDIPEGYSVSREKKERFSLILESASTNQTSMYLCASSAGHLAKNIQYFGAGTRLSVL.

The chain carries TRBV12-5 and TRBJ2-3; 9 nucleotides align to TRBD2. Germline V lookup: CDR1 LGHNT, CDR2 FRNRAP. This CDR3 spans 15 amino acids. J was trimmed by 1 base and V by 7 bases; bases with no gene match: 6. CDR3 amino acids: CASALRLAGTDTQYF. CDR3 sequence (DNA): TGTGCTAGTGCCCTAAGACTAGCGGGCACAGATACGCAGTATTTT.